The 32 T cell receptor beta chains below were found in one sample sequenced in a study of cytomegalovirus exposure and HLA in healthy donors (dated by TCRdb to the late 2010s). Library preparation employed the immunoSEQ multiplex PCR assay. For the multiplex PCR, a mixture combining 60 forward primers for TCR Vbeta segments and 13 reverse primers for TCR Jbeta segments was used. Drawn from immuneACCESS, this table holds only the in-frame rearrangements with V and J called that TCRdb kept. Clones are partly lost; checked studies trace under half to an unresolved V gene and leave the rest unexplained. Here the sample has under 150,000 clones; 60% to 80% occur a single time. The ten most abundant clones make up more than 0.95% of the sample. The source material was PBMCs. The receptor set was obtained from a man between 45 and 60 years old in good health and CMV-seronegative.

V is TRBV2 and J is TRBJ2-2; D might be TRBD1 (5 bases). Looked up from germline, CDR1 is SNHLY and CDR2 is FYNNEI. The length of the CDR3 is 15 residues. V lost 7 bases and J lost 1, with 13 bases in between. The CDR3 nucleotides read TGTGCCAGCACCCGAGAAGGGGTGAACACCGGGGAGCTGTTTTTT. Translated: CASTREGVNTGELFF.

The CDR3, as DNA: TGTGCCAGCAGACATTGGGGCAGTCCGTCCTACGAGCAGTACTTC. This encodes CASRHWGSPSYEQYF. The chain carries TRBV7-9 and TRBJ2-7; possible D gene TRBD1, 5 bases. V was pared by 6 bases and J by 1 base, with 16 bases between. Germline-derived CDR1 and CDR2 are SEHNR and FQNEAQ (reference sequence). The CDR3 is made up of 15 amino acids. The full variable domain, in which reference TRBV7-9 and TRBJ2-7 provide the parts outside the CDR3, is DTGVSQNPRHKITKRGQNVTFRCDPISEHNRLYWYRQTLGQGPEFLTYFQNEAQLEKSRLLSDRFSAERPKGSFSTLEIQRTEQGDSAMYLCASRHWGSPSYEQYFGPGTRLTVT.

This chain connects TRBV5-4 to TRBJ2-7; TRBD1 aligns across 7 bases. The germline V gene has CDR1 SGHNT and CDR2 YYREEE (reference sequence). V shed 4 bases, J shed 1 base, and the junction held 5 bases outside the gene matches. CDR3 length: 14 amino acids. Written as DNA, the CDR3 is TGTGCCAGCAGCCCCGACAGGGATTCCTACGAGCAGTACTTC. Protein sequence: CASSPDRDSYEQYF.

V is TRBV19 and J is TRBJ2-3, with D perhaps TRBD1 (5 bases). CDR1 LNHDA and CDR2 SQIVND come from the germline V gene (reference sequence). CDR3 length: 13 amino acids. Trimming shortened V by 6 bases and J by 6 bases, and 13 bases separated the two germline ends. For the CDR3, the DNA is TGTGCCAGTAGGGACAAGCAATGGGATACGCAGTATTTT. As protein: CASRDKQWDTQYF.

The chain combines TRBV13 with TRBJ1-1, with D possibly TRBD1 on 6 matching bases. The length of the CDR3 is 16 residues. V lost 4 bases and J 1 base, leaving 16 bases between the germline ends. Germline V gene sequence: CDR1 PRHDT, CDR2 FYEKMQ (reference sequence). CDR3 in DNA: TGTGCCAGCAGCTGTCTTTCCGGGACACCGAACACTGAAGCTTTCTTT. Its translation: CASSCLSGTPNTEAFF. The whole variable domain, remainder taken from reference TRBV13 and TRBJ1-1, is AAGVIQSPRHLIKEKRETATLKCYPIPRHDTVYWYQQGPGQDPQFLISFYEKMQSDKGSIPDRFSAQQFSDYHSELNMSSLELGDSALYFCASSCLSGTPNTEAFFGQGTRLTVV.

This chain joins TRBV6-5 and TRBJ2-7; TRBD1 might be the D (6 bases). The germline V and J ends were trimmed by 3 bases and 1 base, with 13 bases remaining between them. CDR3 length: 15 amino acids. Looked up from germline, CDR1 is MNHEY and CDR2 is SVGAGI. CDR3 DNA sequence: TGTGCCAGCAGTTATCAATGGGGACAATCCTACGAGCAGTACTTC. Its protein is CASSYQWGQSYEQYF.

This chain uses TRBV4-1 with TRBJ2-1; D is unclear. CDR1 is MGHRA and CDR2 is YSYEKL in the germline V gene. The CDR3 contains 17 residues. The V end was cut by 0 bases, the J end by 7 bases, with 19 bases between. The CDR3 is CASSQDSSDGSQNEQFF. The CDR3 DNA reads as TGCGCCAGCAGCCAAGATTCGAGCGATGGATCTCAGAATGAGCAGTTCTTC.

V gene TRBV18 combines with J gene TRBJ2-5; the match to TRBD2 covers 7 bases. V dropped 3 bases and J dropped 5; count of bases not matched to a gene: 6. The CDR3 is made up of 14 amino acids. In germline, CDR1 is KGHSH, CDR2 LQKENI. CDR3 in DNA: TGTGCCAGCTCACCTTCACTCGGGGGGGAGACCCAGTACTTC. Its protein product is CASSPSLGGETQYF.

This chain uses TRBV11-1 with TRBJ2-1; D call uncertain. Trimming removed 3 bases from V and 9 bases from J, with 12 bases in between. Germline V gene sequence: CDR1 SGHAT, CDR2 FQDESV (reference sequence). The CDR3 sequence is 13 residues long. CDR3 DNA sequence: TGTGCCAGCAGCTTTCCCTGGCGGAGTGAGCAGTTCTTC. Translated: CASSFPWRSEQFF.

V is TRBV6-5 and J is TRBJ2-5, with 7 bases fitting TRBD1. Germline V gene data show CDR1 as MNHEY and CDR2 as SVGAGI. The CDR3 is 11 residues long. The J segment lost 5 bases and the V segment lost 8 bases, leaving 2 bases of the junction unmatched. The CDR3 nucleotides read TGTGCCAGCGCCAGGGGGGAGACCCAGTACTTC. Its translation: CASARGETQYF.

This chain joins TRBV19 and TRBJ1-2; D is ambiguous. Trimming shortened V by 1 base and J by 8 bases, and 14 bases separated the two germline ends. Germline V gene data show CDR1 as LNHDA and CDR2 as SQIVND (reference sequence). The CDR3 totals 14 residues. The CDR3 spells CASSIGWIQEGYTF. The CDR3 bases are TGTGCCAGTAGTATAGGTTGGATTCAGGAAGGCTACACCTTC.

The V call is TRBV5-1, the J call TRBJ2-1; 13 bases fit TRBD2. The V gene's germline CDR1 is SGHRS and CDR2 YFSETQ. Losses at the gene ends were 4 bases for V and 2 bases for J; bases not matched to a gene: 6. The CDR3 has 17 amino acids. DNA for the CDR3: TGCGCCAGCAGCCCGGTCGGGACTAGCGGGGCCTACAATGAGCAGTTCTTC. The encoded protein is CASSPVGTSGAYNEQFF.

V usage is TRBV19 and J usage is TRBJ2-3, with TRBD2 matching over 8 bases. CDR1 is LNHDA and CDR2 is SQIVND in the germline V gene (reference sequence). V trimming: 5 bases; J trimming: 5 bases; junction bases outside the gene matches: 3. The CDR3 extends over 13 amino acids. CDR3 bases: TGTGCCAGTAGTGGGACTAGTTTAGATACGCAGTATTTT. Translation gives CASSGTSLDTQYF. The variable domain in full, completed from reference TRBV19 and TRBJ2-3, reads DGGITQSPKYLFRKEGQNVTLSCEQNLNHDAMYWYRQDPGQGLRLIYYSQIVNDFQKGDIAEGYSVSREKKESFPLTVTSAQKNPTAFYLCASSGTSLDTQYFGPGTRLTVL.

The rearrangement uses TRBV28 and TRBJ2-1; 10 positions agree with TRBD2. The CDR3 sequence is 15 residues long. After removal of 3 bases from V and 7 bases from J, the junction contained 6 bases not matched to a gene. Germline CDR1 and CDR2: MDHEN and SYDVKM. DNA of the CDR3: TGTGCCAGCAGTTTGTCTAGCGGGAGTAGGAATGAGCAGTTCTTC. It encodes CASSLSSGSRNEQFF.

The J gene is TRBJ2-1, the V gene TRBV9, with 9 bases fitting TRBD2. CDR1 and CDR2 (germline): SGDLS, YYNGEE. Trimming took 4 bases from V and 8 from J; bases not matched to a gene: 13. This CDR3 contains 16 residues. The CDR3 spells CASSPGTSHPRDEQFF. CDR3 DNA: TGTGCCAGCAGCCCAGGGACTAGCCACCCTAGGGATGAGCAGTTCTTC.

The chain employs TRBV27 and TRBJ2-5, with 7 bases fitting TRBD1. The J call may be faulty, since TRBJ2-7 better matches the DNA end. The CDR3 runs to 15 residues. CDR1 is MNHEY, CDR2 SMNVEV, per germline (reference sequence). The CDR3 spells CASSLFGQVVYEQYF. The CDR3 nucleotides read TGTGCCAGCAGTTTATTCGGACAGGTAGTATACGAGCAGTACTTC.

This chain joins TRBV19 and TRBJ2-2; 8 bases agree with TRBD1. The length of the CDR3 is 18 residues. The germline CDR1 and CDR2 sequences are LNHDA and SQIVND (reference sequence). With V trimmed by 0 bases and J by 8 bases, 14 bases remained unmatched. The CDR3 sequence: CASSIDPGQGIWRGELFF. CDR3 in DNA: TGTGCCAGTAGTATAGACCCAGGACAGGGCATTTGGAGAGGGGAGCTGTTTTTT.

The V gene is TRBV5-1, the J gene TRBJ2-3, with D possibly TRBD2 on 6 matching bases. This CDR3 region has 15 residues. In germline, CDR1 is SGHRS, CDR2 YFSETQ. V lost 0 bases and J lost 4, with 12 bases in between. The CDR3 DNA sequence: TGCGCCAGCAGCTTGGGCGGGACGGAGGCAGATACGCAGTATTTT. Translated, it gives CASSLGGTEADTQYF.

This clone came up once. The rearrangement links TRBV4-3 to TRBJ1-4, with TRBD1 matching 9 bases. The germline V gene has CDR1 LGHNA and CDR2 YSLEER. The length of the CDR3 is 15 residues. J was trimmed by 7 bases and V by 4 bases; bases with no gene match: 7. In DNA, the CDR3 is TGCGCCAGCAGCCTTTCCGGGACAGGGAGTGAAAAACTGTTTTTT. It yields the protein CASSLSGTGSEKLFF.

This sequence joins TRBV5-4 and TRBJ2-1; 14 nucleotides line up with TRBD2. This CDR3 contains 16 residues. Germline V gene lookup returns CDR1 SGHNT and CDR2 YYREEE (reference sequence). The J segment lost 9 bases and the V segment lost 2 bases, leaving 7 bases of the junction unmatched. The CDR3 DNA follows: TGTGCCAGCAGCTTCGGGACTAGCGGGAGTAGAGGTGAGCAGTTCTTC. Amino acid sequence: CASSFGTSGSRGEQFF.

This chain links TRBV10-3 with TRBJ1-2; TRBD1 agrees at 8 bases. Germline CDR1 reads ENHRY; CDR2 reads SYGVKD. This CDR3 comprises 15 residues. The J segment lost 5 bases and the V segment lost 0 bases, leaving 5 bases of the junction unmatched. CDR3 protein: CAISESLHRGYGYTF. For the CDR3, the DNA is TGTGCCATCAGTGAGTCGTTACACAGGGGGTATGGCTACACCTTC.

This clone was seen a handful of times. The gene calls are TRBV5-1 and TRBJ1-4, with D uncertain. Trimming cost V 0 bases and J 8 bases, with 11 bases left between them. The CDR3 runs to 14 residues. The germline gives CDR1 SGHRS, CDR2 YFSETQ. This chain's CDR3 is CASSLGRYKEKLFF. Written as DNA, the CDR3 is TGCGCCAGCAGCTTGGGCCGATACAAGGAAAAACTGTTTTTT.

The J gene is TRBJ1-1, the V gene TRBV4-1; TRBD1 might be the D (6 bases). CDR1 MGHRA and CDR2 YSYEKL come from the germline V gene. The CDR3 is 17 amino acids. Deletions cut 1 base from V and 2 bases from J, with 17 bases between. The CDR3 sequence: CASSQGPLGTPNTEAFF. The CDR3 region has the DNA TGCGCCAGCAGCCAAGGCCCGCTTGGGACACCAAACACTGAAGCTTTCTTT.

The chain combines TRBV6-5 with TRBJ2-1; 9 bases map to TRBD1. Germline trimming cut 6 bases from V and 9 bases from J; bases unmatched to any gene: 9. The V gene's germline CDR1 is MNHEY and CDR2 SVGAGI. This CDR3 contains 14 residues. CDR3 in DNA: TGTGCCAGCAGATCCGGGACAGGGTCTACTGAGCAGTTCTTC. It specifies CASRSGTGSTEQFF.

The V call is TRBV2, the J call TRBJ2-3; weak D call: TRBD1 (5 bases). V lost 0 bases and J lost 2, with 9 bases in between. The CDR3 totals 15 residues. Looked up from germline, CDR1 is SNHLY and CDR2 is FYNNEI. DNA of the CDR3: TGTGCCAGCAGTGAAGCGACAGACAACACAGATACGCAGTATTTT. It translates to CASSEATDNTDTQYF.

The chain recombines TRBV21-1 with TRBJ2-7; the table's D call of TRBD2 was not tested on the DNA. TRBV21-1 constitutes a pseudogene. CDR3 length equals 16 residues. The CDR3: CASSKGRAGGTYEQYF. The CDR3 DNA follows: TGTGCCAGCAGCAAAGGGAGAGCGGGAGGGACCTACGAGCAGTACTTC.

The V gene is TRBV7-6, the J gene TRBJ1-5, with 8 bases that match TRBD1. This CDR3 has 15 amino acids. The ends lost 1 base at V and 4 bases at J; junction bases unmatched: 3. Per germline, CDR1 SGHVS and CDR2 FNYEAQ. Written as DNA, the CDR3 is TGTGCCAGCAGCTTAGGGACAGGGATGAATCAGCCCCAGCATTTT. It is translated as CASSLGTGMNQPQHF.

The genes are TRBV7-2 and TRBJ2-5; weak D call: TRBD2 (6 bases). CDR3 length: 14 amino acids. The germline V gene has CDR1 SGHTA and CDR2 FQGNSA. Trimming took off 3 bases at V and 5 bases at J, with 13 bases between the two ends. CDR3 coding DNA: TGTGCCAGCAGCTTTGGGGAGGCTAAGGAGACCCAGTACTTC. It translates to CASSFGEAKETQYF.

The CDR3 here is CASSVSTGTSGYEQYF. The CDR3 DNA is TGTGCCAGCAGCGTCTCAACCGGGACTAGCGGGTACGAGCAGTACTTC. The V gene is TRBV28, the J gene TRBJ2-7; 12 nucleotides line up with TRBD2. This CDR3 comprises 16 residues. Germline V lookup: CDR1 MDHEN, CDR2 SYDVKM. J was trimmed by 4 bases and V by 6 bases; bases with no gene match: 10.

V and J are TRBV19 and TRBJ2-3; 7 bases fit TRBD2. The CDR3 has 14 amino acids. The junction had 7 bases not matched to a gene; V was cut back by 5 bases and J by 5 bases. Germline assignment: CDR1 LNHDA and CDR2 SQIVND (reference sequence). The CDR3 region is CASSRTGGQDTQYF. In DNA, the CDR3 is TGTGCCAGTAGTCGGACGGGAGGCCAAGATACGCAGTATTTT.

The chain employs TRBV19 and TRBJ1-5, with a possible D match to TRBD1 (6 bases). This CDR3 has 15 residues. Germline loops: CDR1 LNHDA, CDR2 SQIVND (reference sequence). V dropped 5 bases and J dropped 2 bases, with 13 bases sitting between them. CDR3: CASSPRTVGNQPQHF. The CDR3, as DNA: TGTGCCAGTAGTCCTAGGACAGTGGGCAATCAGCCCCAGCATTTT.

This clone was found once. This chain joins TRBV5-8 and TRBJ2-1, with 8 bases matching TRBD2. Germline V CDR1 and CDR2: SGHTS, YDEGEE. The CDR3 runs 17 residues. The trim removed 4 bases at V and 5 bases at J, leaving 14 bases unmatched. CDR3 region: CASSRTLSGSMDNEQFF. The CDR3 DNA follows: TGTGCCAGCAGCCGAACCCTAAGCGGGAGCATGGACAATGAGCAGTTCTTC.